This T cell receptor (beta chain) was sequenced for a study of beta chain features in type 1 diabetes. Expressed TCRB transcripts were sequenced after all isolated RNA was converted to cDNA. The method was immunoSEQ multiplex PCR; TCRdb's version includes in-frame clones alone and lacks a portion of them. The sample carries about 740,000 clones, around an eighth recorded once. Donors underwent one heparinised blood draw, about 120 mL on average. General study points: Cells with high TCR expression could be over-represented when cDNA is sequenced. Relative to healthy donors, patients appeared to have naive, central memory and Treg TCRB repertoires that were more similar. Type 1 diabetes patients had moderately but significantly shorter TCRB CDR3s in all four CD4+ subsets.

V shed 3 bases and J shed 2 bases, with 1 base lying between them. The CDR3 loop spans 11 amino acids. Germline V gene sequence: CDR1 SNHLY, CDR2 FYNNEI. On this clone: The antigen is unknown. Other DNA sequences in this specimen translate into the identical CDR3.

Sample: naive CD4+ T cells from blood. The TCR originated in a young man with type 1 diabetes. This rearrangement joins TRBV2 to TRBJ1-2; D uncertain. The CDR3 region is CASSDNYGYTF. CDR3 bases: TGTGCCAGCAGTGACAACTATGGCTACACCTTC. The full variable domain, its missing parts supplied by reference TRBV2 and TRBJ1-2, is EPEVTQTPSHQVTQMGQEVILRCVPISNHLYFYWYRQILGQKVEFLVSFYNNEISEKSEIFDDQFSVERPDGSNFTLKIRSTKLEDSAMYFCASSDNYGYTFGSGTRLTVV.